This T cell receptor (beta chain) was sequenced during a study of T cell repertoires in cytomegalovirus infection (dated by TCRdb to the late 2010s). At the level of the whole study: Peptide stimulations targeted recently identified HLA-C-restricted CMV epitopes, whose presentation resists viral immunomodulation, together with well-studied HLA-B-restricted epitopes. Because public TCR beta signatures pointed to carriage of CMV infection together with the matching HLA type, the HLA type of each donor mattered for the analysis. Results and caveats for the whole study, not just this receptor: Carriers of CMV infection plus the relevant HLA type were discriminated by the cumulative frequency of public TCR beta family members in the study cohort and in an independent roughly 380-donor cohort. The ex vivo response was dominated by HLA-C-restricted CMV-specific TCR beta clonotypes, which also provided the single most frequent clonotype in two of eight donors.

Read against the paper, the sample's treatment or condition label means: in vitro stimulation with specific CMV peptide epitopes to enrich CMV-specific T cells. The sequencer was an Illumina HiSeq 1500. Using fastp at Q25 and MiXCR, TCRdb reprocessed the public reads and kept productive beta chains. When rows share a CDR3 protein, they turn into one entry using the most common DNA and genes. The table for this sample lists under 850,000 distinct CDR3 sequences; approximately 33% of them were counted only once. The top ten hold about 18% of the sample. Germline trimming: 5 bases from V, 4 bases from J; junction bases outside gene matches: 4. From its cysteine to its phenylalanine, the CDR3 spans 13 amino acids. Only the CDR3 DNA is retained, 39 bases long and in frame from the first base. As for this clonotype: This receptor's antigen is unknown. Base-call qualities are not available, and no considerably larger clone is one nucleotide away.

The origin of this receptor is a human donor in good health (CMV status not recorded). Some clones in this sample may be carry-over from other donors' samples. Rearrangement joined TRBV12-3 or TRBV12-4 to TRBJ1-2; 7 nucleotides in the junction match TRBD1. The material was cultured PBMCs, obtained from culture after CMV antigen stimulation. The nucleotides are TGTGCCAGCAGTGCCGACAGGGTCTATGGCTACACCTTC. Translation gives CASSADRVYGYTF.